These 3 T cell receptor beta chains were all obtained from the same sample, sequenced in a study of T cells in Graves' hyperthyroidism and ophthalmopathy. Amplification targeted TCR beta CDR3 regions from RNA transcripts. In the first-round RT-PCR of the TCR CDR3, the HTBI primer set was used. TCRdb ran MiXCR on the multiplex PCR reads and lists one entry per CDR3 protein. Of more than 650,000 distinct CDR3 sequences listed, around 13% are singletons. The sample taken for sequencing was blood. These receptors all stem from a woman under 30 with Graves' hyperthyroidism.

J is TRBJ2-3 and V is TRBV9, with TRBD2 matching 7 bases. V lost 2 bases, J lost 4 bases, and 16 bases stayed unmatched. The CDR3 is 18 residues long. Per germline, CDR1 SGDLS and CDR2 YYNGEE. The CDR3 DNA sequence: TGTGCCAGCAGCGTGTCAAGATGGTGGGAGGGCCGTCCAGATACGCAGTATTTT. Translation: CASSVSRWWEGRPDTQYF. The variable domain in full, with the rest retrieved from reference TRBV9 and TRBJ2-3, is DSGVTQTPKHLITATGQRVTLRCSPRSGDLSVYWYQQSLDQGLQFLIQYYNGEERAKGNILERFSAQQFPDLHSELNLSSLELGDSALYFCASSVSRWWEGRPDTQYFGPGTRLTVL.

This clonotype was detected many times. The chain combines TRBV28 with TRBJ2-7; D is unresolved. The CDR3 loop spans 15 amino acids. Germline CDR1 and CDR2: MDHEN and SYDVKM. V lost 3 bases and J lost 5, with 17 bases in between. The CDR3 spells CASSFPYPEPHEQYF. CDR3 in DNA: TGTGCCAGCAGTTTTCCTTATCCCGAACCGCACGAGCAGTACTTC. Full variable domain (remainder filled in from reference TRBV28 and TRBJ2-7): DVKVTQSSRYLVKRTGEKVFLECVQDMDHENMFWYRQDPGLGLRLIYFSYDVKMKEKGDIPEGYSVSREKKERFSLILESASTNQTSMYLCASSFPYPEPHEQYFGPGTRLTVT.

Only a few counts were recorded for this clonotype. DNA of the CDR3: TGTGCCAGCAGCCGAATAATGGACAACTCCTACGAGCAGTACTTC. Residues: CASSRIMDNSYEQYF. This sequence joins TRBV25-1 and TRBJ2-7, with D possibly matching TRBD1 (5 bases). CDR3 length equals 15 residues. The germline V and J ends were trimmed by 6 bases and 0 bases, with 15 bases remaining between them. Germline V CDR1 and CDR2: MGHDK, SYGVNS.